The clone carrying this T cell receptor (beta chain) appeared a few times. Its antigen is unknown. The CDR3 has 17 residues. CDR1 and CDR2 (germline): LGHDT, YNNKEL (reference sequence). V was clipped by 5 bases and J by 2 bases, with 20 bases between them. The data were taken from a study of identical twins. Findings and caveats of the study: Excess sharing by twins proved weaker in beta out-of-frame sequences.

Each donor (without exception) was a healthy Caucasian. TCRdb passed the 5' RACE reads through MiXCR, listing each CDR3 protein once. The sample yields 570,000 or so distinct CDR3 sequences, nearly 10% seen once. This same sample was also part of a study on yellow fever vaccine responses in identical twins.

The chain recombines TRBV3-1 with TRBJ2-3; tentative D call: TRBD2 (7 bases). The source material was PBMCs. The clonotype originates from a woman between 18 and 30 years old in good health. In nucleotides, the CDR3 is TGTGCCAGCAGCTTGATGATCGGGGGGCGGGACACAGATACGCAGTATTTT. Translated: CASSLMIGGRDTDTQYF.